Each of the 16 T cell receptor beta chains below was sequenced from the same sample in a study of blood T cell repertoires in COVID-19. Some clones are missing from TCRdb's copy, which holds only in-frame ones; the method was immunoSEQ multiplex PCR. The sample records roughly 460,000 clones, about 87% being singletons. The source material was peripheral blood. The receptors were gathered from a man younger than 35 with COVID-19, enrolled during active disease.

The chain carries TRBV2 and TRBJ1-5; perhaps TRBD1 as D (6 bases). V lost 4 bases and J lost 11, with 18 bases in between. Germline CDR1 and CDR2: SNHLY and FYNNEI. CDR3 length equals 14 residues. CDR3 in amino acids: CASSAPDSFRAQHF. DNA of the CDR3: TGTGCCAGCAGTGCCCCGGACAGTTTTAGGGCCCAGCATTTT.

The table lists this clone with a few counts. CDR3 in DNA: TGTGCCAGCAGCGCTCCCCCGGGACAGGGGATCACTGAAGCTTTCTTT. This gives the protein CASSAPPGQGITEAFF. The chain uses TRBV9 and TRBJ1-1, with TRBD1 matching 10 bases. The CDR3 extends over 16 amino acids. Germline assignment: CDR1 SGDLS and CDR2 YYNGEE. V was pared by 3 bases and J by 4 bases, with 9 bases of the junction left unmatched.

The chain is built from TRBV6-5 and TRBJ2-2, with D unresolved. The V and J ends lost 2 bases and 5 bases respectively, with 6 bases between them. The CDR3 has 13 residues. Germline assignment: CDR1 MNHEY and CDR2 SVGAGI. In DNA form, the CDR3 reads TGTGCCAGCAGTTACGCCGGGACCGGGGAGCTGTTTTTT. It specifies CASSYAGTGELFF.

The CDR3 is CASRPGGNTGELFF. The CDR3, as DNA: TGTGCCAGCCGCCCGGGAGGGAACACCGGGGAGCTGTTTTTT. The gene calls are TRBV2 and TRBJ2-2, with 7 bases aligning to TRBD2. Germline V lookup: CDR1 SNHLY, CDR2 FYNNEI. V was pared by 8 bases and J by 1 base, with 4 bases of the junction left unmatched. CDR3 length equals 14 residues.

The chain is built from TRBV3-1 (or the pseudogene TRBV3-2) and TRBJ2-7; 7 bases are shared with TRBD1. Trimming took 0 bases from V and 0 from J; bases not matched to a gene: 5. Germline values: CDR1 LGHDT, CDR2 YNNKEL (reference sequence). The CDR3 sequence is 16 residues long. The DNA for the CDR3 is TGTGCCAGCAGCCAAGACGTAACAGGGGTCTCCTACGAGCAGTACTTC. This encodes CASSQDVTGVSYEQYF.

The CDR3 sequence: CASSVGDSSNQPQHF. CDR3 bases: TGTGCCAGCAGCGTGGGGGACAGTAGCAATCAGCCCCAGCATTTT. This chain links TRBV9 with TRBJ1-5; TRBD1 matches at 7 bases. Germline V gene sequence: CDR1 SGDLS, CDR2 YYNGEE. The trim removed 2 bases at V and 0 bases at J, leaving 2 bases unmatched. This CDR3 comprises 15 residues.

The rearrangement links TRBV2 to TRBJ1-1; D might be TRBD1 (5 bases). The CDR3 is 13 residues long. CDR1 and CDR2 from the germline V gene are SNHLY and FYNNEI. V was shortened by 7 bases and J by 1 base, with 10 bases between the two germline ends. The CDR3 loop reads CASIARENTEAFF. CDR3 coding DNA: TGTGCCAGCATAGCCAGGGAGAACACTGAAGCTTTCTTT.

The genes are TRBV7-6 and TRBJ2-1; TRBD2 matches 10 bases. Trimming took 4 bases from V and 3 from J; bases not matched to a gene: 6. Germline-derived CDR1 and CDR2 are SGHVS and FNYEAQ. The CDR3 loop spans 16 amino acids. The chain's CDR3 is CASSYSLAGDYNEQFF. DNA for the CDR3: TGTGCCAGCAGCTACAGCCTAGCGGGGGACTACAATGAGCAGTTCTTC.

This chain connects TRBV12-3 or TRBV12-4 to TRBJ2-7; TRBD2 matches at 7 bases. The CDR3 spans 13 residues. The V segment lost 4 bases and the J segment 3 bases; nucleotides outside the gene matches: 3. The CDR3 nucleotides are TGTGCCAGCAGTTGGGGCGGGGGCTACGAGCAGTACTTC. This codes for CASSWGGGYEQYF.

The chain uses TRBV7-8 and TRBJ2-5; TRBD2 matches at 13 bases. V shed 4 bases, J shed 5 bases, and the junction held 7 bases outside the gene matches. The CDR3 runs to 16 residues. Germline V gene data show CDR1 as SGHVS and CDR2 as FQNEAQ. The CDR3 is CASSSRLAGGRETQYF. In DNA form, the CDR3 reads TGTGCCAGCAGCTCCCGACTAGCGGGAGGCCGGGAGACCCAGTACTTC.

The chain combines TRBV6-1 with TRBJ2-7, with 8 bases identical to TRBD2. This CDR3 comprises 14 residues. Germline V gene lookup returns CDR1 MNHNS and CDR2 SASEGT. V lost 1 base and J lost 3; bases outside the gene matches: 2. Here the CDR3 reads CASSEGGLDYEQYF. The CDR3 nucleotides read TGTGCCAGCAGTGAAGGGGGACTAGACTACGAGCAGTACTTC.

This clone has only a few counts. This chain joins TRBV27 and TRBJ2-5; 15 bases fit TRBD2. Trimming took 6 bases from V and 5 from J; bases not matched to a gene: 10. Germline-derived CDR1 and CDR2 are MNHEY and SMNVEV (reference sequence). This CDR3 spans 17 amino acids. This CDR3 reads CASRGWTSGRAGETQYF. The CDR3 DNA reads TGTGCCAGCAGGGGATGGACTAGCGGGAGGGCCGGGGAGACCCAGTACTTC.

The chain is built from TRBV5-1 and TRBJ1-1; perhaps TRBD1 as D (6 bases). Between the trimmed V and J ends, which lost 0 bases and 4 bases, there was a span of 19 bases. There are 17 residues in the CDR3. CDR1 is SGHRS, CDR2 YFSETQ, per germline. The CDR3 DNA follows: TGCGCCAGCAGCTTGGCCAGGCAGGCCAAAGGGGGCACTGAAGCTTTCTTT. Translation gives CASSLARQAKGGTEAFF.

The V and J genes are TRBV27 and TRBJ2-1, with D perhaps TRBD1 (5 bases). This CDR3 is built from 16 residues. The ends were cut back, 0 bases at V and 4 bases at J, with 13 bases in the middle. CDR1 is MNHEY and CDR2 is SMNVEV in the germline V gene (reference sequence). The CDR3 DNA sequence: TGTGCCAGCAGTTTATCGTACCAGGGTTATTACAATGAGCAGTTCTTC. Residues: CASSLSYQGYYNEQFF.

The CDR3 loop is CASSSQLTSGGAVGTDTQYF. DNA of the CDR3: TGTGCCAGCAGCTCCCAACTGACTAGCGGGGGGGCTGTCGGTACAGATACGCAGTATTTT. V and J are TRBV13 and TRBJ2-3, with 14 bases that match TRBD2. V lost 4 bases, J lost 3 bases, and 15 bases stayed unmatched. CDR3 length equals 20 residues. Germline V lookup: CDR1 PRHDT, CDR2 FYEKMQ (reference sequence).

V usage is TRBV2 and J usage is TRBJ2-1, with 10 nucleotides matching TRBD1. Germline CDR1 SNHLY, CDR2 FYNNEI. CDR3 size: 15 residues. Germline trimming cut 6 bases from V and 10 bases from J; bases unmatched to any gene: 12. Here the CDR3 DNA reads TGTGCCAGCAGATCGACAGGGGGCTCGGTCGGCGAGCAGTTCTTC. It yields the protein CASRSTGGSVGEQFF.